A single sample is the source of the 12 T cell receptor beta chains below, sequenced in a study of cytomegalovirus exposure and HLA in healthy donors. Profiled with immunoSEQ multiplex PCR; TCRdb holds only in-frame clones, not every one. The top ten clones hold 0.83% of a sample with about 360,000 clones, roughly 90% of them seen once. Sequences were obtained from PBMCs. These receptors were obtained from a woman younger than 30 in good health and CMV-seronegative.

The chain links TRBV23-1 to TRBJ1-1; no clear D gene. TRBV23-1 is an ORF for which the function is uncertain. V was shortened by 6 bases and J by 10 bases, with 12 bases between the two germline ends. CDR3 length: 11 residues. As DNA, the CDR3 is TGCGCCAGCAGCCGAGCGCCTCGAGCTTTCTTT. Translation gives CASSRAPRAFF.

The V and J genes are TRBV7-8 and TRBJ2-5; 15 bases fit TRBD2. Trimming cost V 11 bases and J 3 bases; bases outside gene matches: 4. The CDR3 is 14 amino acids. Germline CDR1 is SGHVS and CDR2 is FQNEAQ. Here the CDR3 reads CAGGTSGGKETQYF. The CDR3 coding sequence is TGTGCCGGAGGGACTAGCGGGGGGAAAGAGACCCAGTACTTC. The full variable domain, rest sourced from reference TRBV7-8 and TRBJ2-5, is GAGVSQSPRYKVAKRGQDVALRCDPISGHVSLFWYQQALGQGPEFLTYFQNEAQLDKSGLPSDRFFAERPEGSVSTLKIQRTQQEDSAVYLCAGGTSGGKETQYFGPGTRLLVL.

The chain carries TRBV10-3 and TRBJ2-2; D gene uncertain. The V end was cut by 6 bases, the J end by 7 bases, with 24 bases between. There are 17 residues in the CDR3. Per the germline V gene, CDR1 is ENHRY and CDR2 is SYGVKD. CDR3 in DNA: TGTGCCATCAGAGCGACGAGAGTGGGTTTGAACTTCGGGGAGCTGTTTTTT. Encoded protein: CAIRATRVGLNFGELFF.

The chain carries TRBV4-1 and TRBJ2-1; TRBD2 matches at 7 bases. Germline V lookup: CDR1 MGHRA, CDR2 YSYEKL. The CDR3 loop spans 16 amino acids. V shed 3 bases, J shed 4 bases, and the junction held 9 bases outside the gene matches. The CDR3: CASSHDSGTTYNEQFF. The CDR3 nucleotides are TGCGCCAGCAGCCACGACTCCGGGACTACTTACAATGAGCAGTTCTTC.

This chain joins TRBV5-1 and TRBJ2-7; D perhaps matches TRBD1 (5 bases). The CDR3 extends over 14 amino acids. Germline V CDR1 and CDR2: SGHRS, YFSETQ. Deletions cut 0 bases from V and 3 bases from J, with 10 bases between. This CDR3 is CASSLAGRDYEQYF. For the CDR3, the DNA is TGCGCCAGCAGCTTGGCGGGCAGGGACTACGAGCAGTACTTC.

CDR3 protein: CASGPLGGDYGYTF. The CDR3 DNA is TGTGCCAGCGGGCCCTTAGGGGGGGACTATGGCTACACCTTC. This chain links TRBV27 with TRBJ1-2, with D tentatively TRBD1 (6 bases). Germline CDR1 is MNHEY and CDR2 is SMNVEV (reference sequence). The CDR3 loop spans 14 amino acids. Trimming left V 8 bases short and J 3 bases short, with 16 bases between.

The chain carries TRBV6-1 and TRBJ2-3; D may correspond to TRBD1 or TRBD2 (6 bases each). The CDR3 is made up of 14 amino acids. Trimming cost V 8 bases and J 3 bases, with 15 bases left between them. Germline CDR1 reads MNHNS; CDR2 reads SASEGT. The CDR3 sequence: CASREGGGTDTQYF. In DNA form, the CDR3 reads TGTGCCAGCCGGGAAGGAGGGGGTACAGATACGCAGTATTTT.

This clone has just a few counts. This rearrangement joins TRBV18 to TRBJ2-7; possibly TRBD1 for D (6 bases). Trimming cost V 4 bases and J 2 bases, with 15 bases left between them. There are 15 residues in the CDR3. Per the germline V gene, CDR1 is KGHSH and CDR2 is LQKENI. The CDR3 sequence: CASSHLGTGPYEQYF. In nucleotides, the CDR3 is TGTGCCAGCTCACACCTCGGAACAGGGCCCTACGAGCAGTACTTC.

This chain links TRBV28 with TRBJ2-4; D gene ambiguous. With 2 bases removed from V and 4 bases from J, the gap between germline ends came to 3 bases. The CDR3 has 12 amino acids. The germline V gene encodes CDR1 MDHEN and CDR2 SYDVKM. This chain's CDR3 is CASSLIKNIQYF. CDR3 DNA: TGTGCCAGCAGTTTAATAAAAAACATTCAGTACTTC.

This chain connects TRBV4-2 to TRBJ1-2, with no clear D. This CDR3 is 16 amino acids long. Germline assignment: CDR1 LGHNA and CDR2 YNFKEQ. The V end lost 1 base, the J end lost 5 bases, and 17 bases lay between the germline ends. As DNA, the CDR3 is TGTGCCAGCAGCCAAGTTGGCAGTATTGGTCCTTATGGCTACACCTTC. Protein: CASSQVGSIGPYGYTF.

This clone appeared a single time. The chain has TRBV23-1 and TRBJ1-5; D might be TRBD1 (5 bases). TRBV23-1 belongs to the ORF category, with a function that is uncertain. Trimming stripped 4 bases from V and 5 bases from J, with 9 bases between. There are 13 residues in the CDR3. This chain's CDR3 is CASSRGRDQPQHF. The CDR3 DNA follows: TGCGCCAGCAGTCGGGGCAGGGATCAGCCCCAGCATTTT.

The CDR3 spells CASSQGTWSQETQYF. The CDR3 DNA is TGTGCCAGCAGCCAAGGTACATGGTCTCAAGAGACCCAGTACTTC. This chain uses TRBV4-2 with TRBJ2-5; D not resolved. The V gene lost 1 base and the J gene lost 2 bases, with 11 bases spanning the gap. The length of the CDR3 is 15 residues. Germline CDR1 LGHNA, CDR2 YNFKEQ.